A selection of T cell receptor beta chains follows, all from one sample in a study of cytomegalovirus exposure and HLA in healthy donors. The repertoire was sequenced with immunoSEQ multiplex PCR; TCRdb's copy has only in-frame clones and lacks some. The sample lists 180,000 or so clones, 70% to 85% occurring once. Sequenced sample: PBMCs. Source of these receptors: a boy aged 2-9 years in good health and CMV-seronegative. The CDR3 runs from the conserved cysteine through the conserved F or W. D genes are given only for firm matches. Only some rows state a clone size, as once, few, many or a class for expanded clones.

>TRBV19|few|TRBJ1-2|14|NA
TGTGCCAGTAGTTTAGCTGGGACAACCTATGGCTACACCTTC
CASSLAGTTYGYTF
>TRBV5-1|NA|TRBJ2-3|19|NA
TGCGCCAGCAGCCGTAAGCTAAGAAGAACAGGGTCCCTCACAGATACGCAGTATTTT
CASSRKLRRTGSLTDTQYF
>TRBV7-2|NA|TRBJ1-2|15|TRBD1
TGTGCCAGCAGCTTATTGACAGGGGGAAGCTATGGCTACACCTTC
CASSLLTGGSYGYTF
>TRBV6-4|NA|TRBJ2-3|11|NA
TGTGCCAGCAGTCCGTCAGATACGCAGTATTTT
CASSPSDTQYF
>TRBV27|NA|TRBJ2-7|15|TRBD1
TGTGCCAGCAGTTTAACGGGACAGGGTTTTCGCGAGCAGTACTTC
CASSLTGQGFREQYF
>TRBV19|NA|TRBJ2-3|15|TRBD2
TGTGCCAGTAGTATAGTTCCGGGACTAGCAGATACGCAGTATTTT
CASSIVPGLADTQYF
>TRBV6-6|NA|TRBJ1-5|15|NA
TGTGCCAGCAGTTACACTCGACAGAGCAATCAGCCCCAGCATTTT
CASSYTRQSNQPQHF
>TRBV7-9|NA|TRBJ2-7|16|TRBD1
TGTGCCAGCAGCTTTTACATCGACAGGGTCCCCTACGAGCAGTACTTC
CASSFYIDRVPYEQYF
>TRBV7-9|NA|TRBJ2-7|18|TRBD2
TGTTCCAGCAGCTCCTCAGCCGGGACTAGCGGGGGGGTCCACGAGCAGTACTTC
CSSSSSAGTSGGVHEQYF
>TRBV7-2|once|TRBJ1-1|15|NA
TGTGCCAGCAGCTCCCGCCGAGGCATGAACACTGAAGCTTTCTTT
CASSSRRGMNTEAFF
>TRBV9|NA|TRBJ2-7|14|TRBD2
TGTGCCAGCAGCTCGGGGGGGGGCTCCTACGAGCAGTACTTC
CASSSGGGSYEQYF
>TRBV11-3|NA|TRBJ2-7|13|NA
TGTGCCAGATTATCGGAGGGGCCCTACGAGCAGTACTTC
CARLSEGPYEQYF
>TRBV10-3|NA|TRBJ1-2|17|TRBD1
TGTGCCACGAATCTCGGGGGTCCGGGACAGGGCTCCTATGGCTACACCTTC
CATNLGGPGQGSYGYTF
>TRBV7-2|NA|TRBJ2-2|18|TRBD2
TGTGCCAGCAGCTTGAGACTAGCGGGGGGTCCCAAGACCGGGGAGCTGTTTTTT
CASSLRLAGGPKTGELFF
>TRBV7-9|NA|TRBJ1-2|15|NA
TGTGCCAGCAGCTTTGCGGGCGGAGGTAACTATGGCTACACCTTC
CASSFAGGGNYGYTF
>TRBV5-1|NA|TRBJ2-1|15|TRBD2
TGCGCCAGCAGCAATCTAGCGGGGGGTATCAATGAGCAGTTCTTC
CASSNLAGGINEQFF
>TRBV4-2|NA|TRBJ2-5|16|TRBD2
TGTGCCAGCAGCCAACAAAGTGGGGGGGGACAAGAGACCCAGTACTTC
CASSQQSGGGQETQYF
>TRBV7-2|NA|TRBJ2-7|16|TRBD1
TGTGCCAGCAGCTTAGGGCCGGGACAGACATACTACGAGCAGTACTTC
CASSLGPGQTYYEQYF
>TRBV11-3|few|TRBJ2-1|15|NA
TGTGCCAGCAGCTTTTCCGGACATCCTGACAATGAGCAGTTCTTC
CASSFSGHPDNEQFF
>TRBV4-2|few|TRBJ1-3|17|NA
TGTGCCAGCAGCCAAGAGGTGGCGGCAGGGACTGGAAACACCATATATTTT
CASSQEVAAGTGNTIYF
>TRBV7-9|NA|TRBJ2-3|17|NA
TGTGCCAGCAGCTCGGGACTCCTTGGTCCTATGTCAGATACGCAGTATTTT
CASSSGLLGPMSDTQYF
>TRBV7-9|NA|TRBJ2-7|14|NA
TGTGCCAGCAGCTTAACAGGCAGCTCCTATGAGCAGTACTTC
CASSLTGSSYEQYF
>TRBV5-1|NA|TRBJ2-5|13|NA
TGCGCCAGCAGCTATACAGGGTTGGAGACCCAGTACTTC
CASSYTGLETQYF
>TRBV19|NA|TRBJ1-5|15|NA
TGTGCCAGTACTTTCGGGGGGGCTGGCAATCAGCCCCAGCATTTT
CASTFGGAGNQPQHF
>TRBV6-5|once|TRBJ2-1|12|TRBD2
TGTGCCAGCAGCGGGACTAGGAATGAACAGTTCTTC
CASSGTRNEQFF
>TRBV2|NA|TRBJ1-2|13|NA
TGTGCCAGCAGGGGCAGGGCCTCTTATGGCTACACCTTC
CASRGRASYGYTF
>TRBV7-2|once|TRBJ2-2|16|TRBD1
TGTGCCAGCAGCTCCCATTCCGGACAGGGTACCGGGGAGCTGTTTTTT
CASSSHSGQGTGELFF
>TRBV19|once|TRBJ1-4|14|NA
TGTGCCAGTAGTACGGGGGCAACTAATGAAAAACTGTTTTTT
CASSTGATNEKLFF
>TRBV5-4|NA|TRBJ1-2|16|TRBD1
TGTGCCAGCAGCACGATGGACAGGGCAATCCTCTATGGCTACACCTTC
CASSTMDRAILYGYTF